Listed below are T cell receptor beta chains from one sample, sequenced in a study of T cell responses to AZD1222 COVID-19 vaccine. Assay used: immunoSEQ multiplex PCR; TCRdb lists only in-frame clones, some missing. The sample contains around 100,000 clones, around 82% of which appear only once. The material sequenced was peripheral blood, taken on day 0 of AZD1222 vaccination. The receptors shown here come from an adult in good health. The CDR3 runs from the conserved cysteine through the conserved F or W. The D gene is left open where the match is weak. The size entry is marked missing in some rows and otherwise reads once, few, many or a size class.

size: .
D: .
J: TRBJ2-2
V: TRBV4-3
DNA: TGCGCCAGCAGCCAGGACGGTAACACCGGGGAGCTGTTTTTT
CDR3: CASSQDGNTGELFF

size: .
D: .
J: TRBJ1-3
V: TRBV9
DNA: TGTGCCAGCAACCATGAGGGGCCTGGAAACACCATATATTTT
CDR3: CASNHEGPGNTIYF

size: .
D: TRBD1
J: TRBJ1-1
V: TRBV19
DNA: TGTGCCAGTAGGCCGGGACAGGGGATGAACACTGAAGCTTTCTTT
CDR3: CASRPGQGMNTEAFF

size: .
D: .
J: TRBJ2-3
V: TRBV3-1/TRBV3-2
DNA: TGTGCCAGCAGCCAAGGCTATATCCGCACAGATACGCAGTATTTT
CDR3: CASSQGYIRTDTQYF

size: few
D: .
J: TRBJ1-1
V: TRBV5-6
DNA: TGTGCCAGCAGCTTACAGAGAATGAACACTGAAGCTTTCTTT
CDR3: CASSLQRMNTEAFF

size: .
D: TRBD1
J: TRBJ2-7
V: TRBV10-3
DNA: TGTGCCATCAGCCGGGACAGGGGGTCCGAGCAGTACTTC
CDR3: CAISRDRGSEQYF

size: .
D: .
J: TRBJ2-3
V: TRBV4-2
DNA: TGTGCCAGCAGCCAAGACCGAGGCGTGCAAGATACGCAGTATTTT
CDR3: CASSQDRGVQDTQYF

size: .
D: .
J: TRBJ1-1
V: TRBV3-1/TRBV3-2
DNA: TGTGCCAGCAGCCTGATGGTCGGTACTGAAGCTTTCTTT
CDR3: CASSLMVGTEAFF

size: .
D: .
J: TRBJ1-6
V: TRBV30
DNA: TGTGCCTGGAGTGACCAGGGCGACTCACCCCTCCACTTT
CDR3: CAWSDQGDSPLHF

size: .
D: .
J: TRBJ1-2
V: TRBV19
DNA: TGTGCCAGTAGTATGTGGACCGGGCGCTACACCTTC
CDR3: CASSMWTGRYTF

size: .
D: TRBD1
J: TRBJ1-2
V: TRBV10-3
DNA: TGTGCCATCAGTGAGTTGGGGCAGGGGGCTATCGGCTACACCTTC
CDR3: CAISELGQGAIGYTF

size: .
D: .
J: TRBJ2-7
V: TRBV25-1
DNA: TGTGCCAGCTCGAGCACAACTCAAAGGGCCTACGAGCAGTACTTC
CDR3: CASSSTTQRAYEQYF

size: .
D: .
J: TRBJ1-1
V: TRBV29-1
DNA: TGCAGCGTTGGATCGGAGTCGGGGCCGGAAGCTTTCTTT
CDR3: CSVGSESGPEAFF

size: .
D: TRBD1
J: TRBJ1-6
V: TRBV9
DNA: TGTGCCAGCAGCGTCACAGGACAGGGAATAAATTCACCCCTCCACTTT
CDR3: CASSVTGQGINSPLHF

size: .
D: TRBD1
J: TRBJ1-5
V: TRBV3-1/TRBV3-2
DNA: TGTGCCAGCAGCCAGGGGACAGGTTCCAATCAGCCCCAGCATTTT
CDR3: CASSQGTGSNQPQHF